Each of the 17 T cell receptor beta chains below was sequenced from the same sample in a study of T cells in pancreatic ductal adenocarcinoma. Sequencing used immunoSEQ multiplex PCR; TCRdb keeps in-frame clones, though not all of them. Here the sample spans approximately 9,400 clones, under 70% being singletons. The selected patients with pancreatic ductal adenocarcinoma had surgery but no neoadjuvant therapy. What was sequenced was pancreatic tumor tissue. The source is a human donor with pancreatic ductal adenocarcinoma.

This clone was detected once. CDR3 in amino acids: CASSIRDRSNQPQHF. The CDR3 DNA follows: TGTGCCAGCAGCATCCGGGACAGAAGCAATCAGCCCCAGCATTTT. The chain carries TRBV6-1 and TRBJ1-5; TRBD1 matches 7 bases. The CDR3 totals 15 residues. Germline V gives CDR1 MNHNS, CDR2 SASEGT. V lost 6 bases, J lost 1 base, and 6 bases stayed unmatched.

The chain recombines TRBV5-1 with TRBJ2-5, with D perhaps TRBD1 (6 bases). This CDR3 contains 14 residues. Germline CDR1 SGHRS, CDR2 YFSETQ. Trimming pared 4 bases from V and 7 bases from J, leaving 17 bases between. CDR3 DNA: TGCGCCAGCAGCGCAACAGGGTTAGAGGGGACCCAGTACTTC. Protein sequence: CASSATGLEGTQYF.

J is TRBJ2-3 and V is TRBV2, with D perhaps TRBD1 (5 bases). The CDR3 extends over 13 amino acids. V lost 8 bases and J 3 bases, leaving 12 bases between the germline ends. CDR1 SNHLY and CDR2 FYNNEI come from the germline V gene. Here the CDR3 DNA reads TGTGCCAGCTTACAGGAGAATACAGATACGCAGTATTTT. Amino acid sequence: CASLQENTDTQYF.

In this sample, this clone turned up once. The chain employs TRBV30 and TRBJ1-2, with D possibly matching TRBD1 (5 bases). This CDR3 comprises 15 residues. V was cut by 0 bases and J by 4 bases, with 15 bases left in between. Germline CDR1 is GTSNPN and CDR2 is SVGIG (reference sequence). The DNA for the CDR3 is TGTGCCTGGAGTGTAGGGCAGGGATCCGGCTATGGCTACACCTTC. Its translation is CAWSVGQGSGYGYTF.

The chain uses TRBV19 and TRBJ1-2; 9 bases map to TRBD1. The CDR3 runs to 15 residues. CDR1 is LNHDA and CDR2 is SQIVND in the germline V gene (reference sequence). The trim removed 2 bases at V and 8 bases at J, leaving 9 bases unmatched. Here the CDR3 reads CASSIHRDRVYGYTF. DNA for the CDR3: TGTGCCAGTAGTATACACCGGGACAGGGTATACGGCTACACCTTC.

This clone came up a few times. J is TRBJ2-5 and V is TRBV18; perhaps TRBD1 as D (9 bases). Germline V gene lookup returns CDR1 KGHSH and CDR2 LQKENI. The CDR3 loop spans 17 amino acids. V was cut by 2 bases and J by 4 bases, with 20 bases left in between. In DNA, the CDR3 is TGTGCCAGCTCACCAGCTGCCGGGACAGGGACTAGAGAGACCCAGTACTTC. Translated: CASSPAAGTGTRETQYF.

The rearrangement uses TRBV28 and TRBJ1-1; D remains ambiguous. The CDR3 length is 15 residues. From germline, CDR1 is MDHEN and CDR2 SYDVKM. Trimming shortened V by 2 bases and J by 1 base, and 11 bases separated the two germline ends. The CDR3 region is CASSLNGLSNTEAFF. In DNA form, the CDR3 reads TGTGCCAGCAGTTTAAACGGGCTTTCGAACACTGAAGCTTTCTTT.

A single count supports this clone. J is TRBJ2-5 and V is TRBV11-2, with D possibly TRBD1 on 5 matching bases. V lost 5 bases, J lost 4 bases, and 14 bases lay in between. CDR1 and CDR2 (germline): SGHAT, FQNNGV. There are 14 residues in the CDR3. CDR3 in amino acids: CASSPRQITETQYF. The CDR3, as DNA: TGTGCCAGCAGCCCCCGACAGATTACAGAGACCCAGTACTTC.

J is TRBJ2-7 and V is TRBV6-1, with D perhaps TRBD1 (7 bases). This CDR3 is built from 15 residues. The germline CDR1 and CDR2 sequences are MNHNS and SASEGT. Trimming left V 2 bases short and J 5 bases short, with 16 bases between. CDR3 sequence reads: CASSELAGGYNEQYF. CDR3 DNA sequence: TGTGCCAGCAGTGAATTGGCAGGGGGGTACAACGAGCAGTACTTC.

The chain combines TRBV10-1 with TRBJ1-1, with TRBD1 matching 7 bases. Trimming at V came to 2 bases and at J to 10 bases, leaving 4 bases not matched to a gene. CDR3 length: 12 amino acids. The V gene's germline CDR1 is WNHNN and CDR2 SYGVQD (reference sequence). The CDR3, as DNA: TGCGCCAGCAGTGAGGGACAGGACGTAGCTTTCTTT. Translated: CASSEGQDVAFF.

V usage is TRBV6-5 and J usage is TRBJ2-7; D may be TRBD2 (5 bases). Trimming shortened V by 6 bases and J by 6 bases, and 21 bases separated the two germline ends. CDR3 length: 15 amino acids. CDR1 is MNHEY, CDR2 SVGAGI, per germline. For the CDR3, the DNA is TGTGCCAGCAGGGAGGATAGTAACGGAGTTGGCGAGCAGTACTTC. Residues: CASREDSNGVGEQYF.

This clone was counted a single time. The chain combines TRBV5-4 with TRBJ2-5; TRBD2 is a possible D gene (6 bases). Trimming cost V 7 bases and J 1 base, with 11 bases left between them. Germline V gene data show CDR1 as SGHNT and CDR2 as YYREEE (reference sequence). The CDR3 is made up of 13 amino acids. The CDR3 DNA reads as TGTGCCAGCCACCCCGGGGGCCAAGAGACCCAGTACTTC. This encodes CASHPGGQETQYF. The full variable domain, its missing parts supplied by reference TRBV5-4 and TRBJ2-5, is ETGVTQSPTHLIKTRGQQVTLRCSSQSGHNTVSWYQQALGQGPQFIFQYYREEENGRGNFPPRFSGLQFPNYSSELNVNALELDDSALYLCASHPGGQETQYFGPGTRLLVL.

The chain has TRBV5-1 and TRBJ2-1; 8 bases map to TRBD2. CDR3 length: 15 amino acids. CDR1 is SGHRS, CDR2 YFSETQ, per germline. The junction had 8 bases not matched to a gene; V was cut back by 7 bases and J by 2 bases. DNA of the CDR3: TGCGCCAGCTCCCCCGGGGGGGGCGCCTACAATGAGCAGTTCTTC. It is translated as CASSPGGGAYNEQFF.

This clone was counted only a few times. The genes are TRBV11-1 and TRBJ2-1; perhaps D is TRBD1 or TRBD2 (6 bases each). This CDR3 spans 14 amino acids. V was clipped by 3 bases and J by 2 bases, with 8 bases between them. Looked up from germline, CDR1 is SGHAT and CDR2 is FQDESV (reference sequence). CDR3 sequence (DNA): TGTGCCAGCAGCTTTGGGGGGCCCTACAATGAGCAGTTCTTC. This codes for CASSFGGPYNEQFF.

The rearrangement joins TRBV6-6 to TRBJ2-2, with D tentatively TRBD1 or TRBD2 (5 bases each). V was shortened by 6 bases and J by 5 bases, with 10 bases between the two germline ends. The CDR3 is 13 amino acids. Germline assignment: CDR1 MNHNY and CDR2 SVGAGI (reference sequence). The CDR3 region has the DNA TGTGCCAGCAGGGTGGGGGTTACCGGGGAGCTGTTTTTT. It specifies CASRVGVTGELFF.

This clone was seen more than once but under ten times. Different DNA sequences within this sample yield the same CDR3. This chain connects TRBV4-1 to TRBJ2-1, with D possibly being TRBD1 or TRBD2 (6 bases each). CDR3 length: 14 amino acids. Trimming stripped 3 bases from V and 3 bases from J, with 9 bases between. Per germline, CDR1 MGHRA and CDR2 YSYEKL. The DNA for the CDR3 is TGCGCCAGCAGCCAGGGGGGCTACTACAATGAGCAGTTCTTC. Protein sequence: CASSQGGYYNEQFF.

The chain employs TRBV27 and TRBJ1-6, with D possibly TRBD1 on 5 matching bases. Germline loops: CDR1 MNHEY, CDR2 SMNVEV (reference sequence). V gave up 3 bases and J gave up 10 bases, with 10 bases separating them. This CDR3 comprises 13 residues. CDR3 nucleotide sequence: TGTGCCAGCAGTTTGGAGGGGCGATCACCCCTCCACTTT. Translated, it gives CASSLEGRSPLHF.